The 4 T cell receptor beta chains given below trace back to one sample, sequenced in a study of T cell responses to AZD1222 COVID-19 vaccine. This table comes from immunoSEQ multiplex PCR, and its TCRdb copy is limited to in-frame clones, with some not included. The table has some 150,000 clones, roughly 90% seen once; the top ten hold more than 3%. Source: peripheral blood, taken 28 days after the second AZD1222 dose. The source is an adult who received the AZD1222 COVID-19 vaccine.

CDR3 in amino acids: CASSYIVPGQGLFRYGYTF. The CDR3 coding sequence is TGTGCCAGTAGTTACATCGTCCCGGGACAGGGCCTTTTTCGGTATGGCTACACCTTC. The chain links TRBV19 to TRBJ1-2, with 9 bases aligning to TRBD1. V shed 5 bases and J 5 bases; nucleotides not matched to a gene: 21. From germline, CDR1 is LNHDA and CDR2 SQIVND (reference sequence). The CDR3 is 19 residues long. The whole variable domain, filled in from reference TRBV19 and TRBJ1-2, reads DGGITQSPKYLFRKEGQNVTLSCEQNLNHDAMYWYRQDPGQGLRLIYYSQIVNDFQKGDIAEGYSVSREKKESFPLTVTSAQKNPTAFYLCASSYIVPGQGLFRYGYTFGSGTRLTVV.

Note on this clone: The same CDR3 also results from other DNA sequences found in this sample. J is TRBJ1-1 and V is TRBV5-1; 9 nucleotides line up with TRBD1. The CDR3 runs 14 residues. Germline V CDR1 and CDR2: SGHRS, YFSETQ. V shed 4 bases and J 2 bases; nucleotides not matched to a gene: 3. CDR3 residues: CASSPDRGNTEAFF. The CDR3 nucleotides read TGCGCCAGCAGCCCGGACAGGGGAAACACTGAAGCTTTCTTT.

This sequence joins TRBV28 and TRBJ2-3, with 9 bases aligning to TRBD1. Germline-derived CDR1 and CDR2 are MDHEN and SYDVKM. The CDR3 consists of 17 residues. After removal of 1 base from V and 4 bases from J, the junction contained 9 bases not matched to a gene. CDR3 in amino acids: CASSLSQNRQGADTQYF. CDR3 nucleotide sequence: TGTGCCAGCAGTTTATCCCAAAATCGACAGGGGGCAGATACGCAGTATTTT.

In this sample, this clone turned up once. CDR3 DNA sequence: TGTGCCAGCAGTTTATCAGGGACGGTGAACACTGAAGCTTTCTTT. Amino acids: CASSLSGTVNTEAFF. The chain carries TRBV27 and TRBJ1-1, with a weak D call TRBD1 (5 bases). Trimming removed 0 bases at V and 0 bases at J, with 8 bases between. This CDR3 spans 15 amino acids. The V gene's germline CDR1 is MNHEY and CDR2 SMNVEV (reference sequence).